The clone carrying this TCR beta chain ranks as large. The antigen is undetermined. This sample was taken from a study of CD8 T cells in ankylosing spondylitis. Findings and caveats of the study: One TCR beta motif, made up of roughly 8 highly homologous variants, appeared characteristic of ankylosing spondylitis blood.

The V and J ends lost 2 bases and 6 bases, in that order; junction bases with no gene match: 4. CDR3 length: 14 amino acids. Germline-derived CDR1 and CDR2 are SGHNT and YYREEE (reference sequence). TCRdb processed the 5' RACE reads anew with MiXCR; each CDR3 protein has one entry. Of about 340,000 distinct CDR3 sequences listed, 7% to 9% are singletons. The sequence came from a male donor with ankylosing spondylitis. The chain recombines TRBV5-4 with TRBJ2-1; 8 bases are shared with TRBD1. Sequencing was done on a sample of blood, either unsorted or a sorted T cell fraction (not recorded which). This CDR3 reads CASSFGQGSNEQFF. In nucleotides, the CDR3 is TGTGCCAGCAGCTTTGGACAGGGTAGCAATGAGCAGTTCTTC.